This TCR beta chain was retrieved from a study of response to subunit inactivated influenza vaccine. TCRdb analysed the RT-PCR reads with MiXCR anew, one entry per CDR3 protein. The sample gives 150,000 to 200,000 distinct CDR3 sequences, less than 15% of which show up once; approximately 32% is in the top ten. This clonotype was recorded a few times. The same data also went into a second study, on T cells expressing NK-cell markers. This second report adds: It was by 5'RACE template switching with UMIs that TCR beta cDNA was made.

The sample was CD8+ T cells sorted from PBMCs, taken approximately 13 days after vaccination. The clonotype originates from a man in his fifties or sixties who received an inactivated influenza vaccine.

The CDR3 region has the DNA TGTGCCAGCAGCTTCGATAGCGGGGGAACGCAGTATTTT. Amino acids: CASSFDSGGTQYF. The chain joins TRBV13 to TRBJ2-3; 9 nucleotides agree with TRBD2. Germline values: CDR1 PRHDT, CDR2 FYEKMQ (reference sequence). This CDR3 is 13 amino acids long. V shed 3 bases and J 9 bases; nucleotides not matched to a gene: 4.